The sequence of this TCR beta chain was determined in a study of shared clonotypes between healthy human individuals. In replicate PCRs of unsorted PBMC, around 300 ng DNA, around 30,000 T cell genomes, was used. Using immunoSEQ multiplex PCR, the repertoire was profiled, and TCRdb retains in-frame clones only, with some absent. The repertoire holds about 530,000 clones, with 60% to 80% as singletons. CDR1 and CDR2 (germline): MNHEY, SMNVEV (reference sequence). Trimming cost V 5 bases and J 2 bases, with 15 bases left between them. CDR3 length: 15 amino acids. This chain uses TRBV27 with TRBJ1-2; unclear D gene. This TCR was sampled from a woman aged 40 to 50 in good health. Some clones in this sample may be carry-over from other donors' samples. Material for sequencing was PBMCs. Here the CDR3 DNA reads TGTGCCAGCAGTGCCGACGCCCAAGGGAACTATGGCTACACCTTC. Translating it yields CASSADAQGNYGYTF.